These T cell receptor beta chains were read from a single sample in a study of cytomegalovirus exposure and HLA in healthy donors. Sequencing used immunoSEQ multiplex PCR; TCRdb keeps in-frame clones, though not all of them. The sample has tens of thousands of clones, approximately 65% seen once. Sample: PBMCs. The receptors originated from a man under 40 in good health and CMV-seronegative. The CDR3 runs from the conserved cysteine through the conserved F or W. D genes are given only for firm matches. Clone sizes are given selectively: once, few, many, or a class where the clone is expanded.

clone_size: -
j_call: TRBJ1-1
d_call: TRBD1
v_call: TRBV5-8
cdr3_nt: TGTGCCAGCAGCTACTACCAGGGGGCGAGGACTGAAGCTTTCTTT
cdr3_aa: CASSYYQGARTEAFF

clone_size: -
j_call: TRBJ2-4
d_call: -
v_call: TRBV28
cdr3_nt: TGTGCCAGCAGTTTACGGGGGGCAGCCAAAAACATTCAGTACTTC
cdr3_aa: CASSLRGAAKNIQYF

clone_size: -
j_call: TRBJ1-2
d_call: -
v_call: TRBV4-1
cdr3_nt: TGCGCCAGCAGCCAAGGCCGAGGACAAGAAGTCTATGGCTACACCTTC
cdr3_aa: CASSQGRGQEVYGYTF

clone_size: -
j_call: TRBJ1-2
d_call: -
v_call: TRBV10-3
cdr3_nt: TGTGCCATCACGGTCGGGGGAAAGGGTGGCTACACCTTC
cdr3_aa: CAITVGGKGGYTF

clone_size: -
j_call: TRBJ1-2
d_call: TRBD1
v_call: TRBV19
cdr3_nt: TGTGCCAGAGCCCGACAGGGGGTAGACTATGGCTACACCTTC
cdr3_aa: CARARQGVDYGYTF

clone_size: -
j_call: TRBJ1-3
d_call: -
v_call: TRBV11-2
cdr3_nt: TGTGCCGGCAATGGAGGCTCTGGAAACACCATATATTTT
cdr3_aa: CAGNGGSGNTIYF

clone_size: -
j_call: TRBJ1-4
d_call: -
v_call: TRBV9
cdr3_nt: TGTGCCAGCAGCGTACGAGCGGATACTAATGAAAAACTGTTTTTT
cdr3_aa: CASSVRADTNEKLFF

clone_size: -
j_call: TRBJ2-7
d_call: TRBD2
v_call: TRBV19
cdr3_nt: TGTGCCAGTAGTAGGACTAGCGGGAGACAGTACTTC
cdr3_aa: CASSRTSGRQYF

clone_size: -
j_call: TRBJ1-2
d_call: TRBD1
v_call: TRBV6-5
cdr3_nt: TGTGCCAGCAGTTCGGACAGGGGCGGAAGCTATGGCTACACCTTC
cdr3_aa: CASSSDRGGSYGYTF

clone_size: few
j_call: TRBJ1-1
d_call: -
v_call: TRBV6-5
cdr3_nt: TGTGCCAGCAGTGAAGTGGGGGGTGGCACTGAAGCTTTCTTT
cdr3_aa: CASSEVGGGTEAFF

clone_size: -
j_call: TRBJ2-1
d_call: TRBD1
v_call: TRBV29-1
cdr3_nt: TGCAGCGTTGACGGGACAGAGTTCAATGAGCAGTTCTTC
cdr3_aa: CSVDGTEFNEQFF

clone_size: -
j_call: TRBJ2-3
d_call: TRBD1
v_call: TRBV9
cdr3_nt: TGTTCCAGCAGCGCCTACAGGGGACCGACAGATACGCAGTATTTT
cdr3_aa: CSSSAYRGPTDTQYF

clone_size: -
j_call: TRBJ1-2
d_call: -
v_call: TRBV4-1
cdr3_nt: TGCGCCAGCAGCCAGCAACAGGGTAACTATGGCTACACCTTC
cdr3_aa: CASSQQQGNYGYTF

clone_size: few
j_call: TRBJ2-1
d_call: -
v_call: TRBV5-5
cdr3_nt: TGTGCCAGCAGCCCCAGCGGCTCCTCCTACAATGAGCAGTTCTTC
cdr3_aa: CASSPSGSSYNEQFF

clone_size: -
j_call: TRBJ1-2
d_call: -
v_call: TRBV18
cdr3_nt: TGTGCCAGCTCACGGTCAGACTCATATGGCTACACCTTC
cdr3_aa: CASSRSDSYGYTF

clone_size: -
j_call: TRBJ1-6
d_call: -
v_call: TRBV13
cdr3_nt: TGTGCCAGCAGCTTATACAGAGATCCCCCCCGGGGGAATTCACCCCTCCACTTT
cdr3_aa: CASSLYRDPPRGNSPLHF

clone_size: -
j_call: TRBJ2-7
d_call: TRBD1
v_call: TRBV5-1
cdr3_nt: TGCGCCAGCAGCTTGGGACAGGGGGCCATCTACGAGCAGTACTTC
cdr3_aa: CASSLGQGAIYEQYF

clone_size: -
j_call: TRBJ1-5
d_call: TRBD1
v_call: TRBV6-5
cdr3_nt: TGTGCCAGCAGTACCGGGACAGGTTATCAGCCCCAGCATTTT
cdr3_aa: CASSTGTGYQPQHF

clone_size: few
j_call: TRBJ1-1
d_call: TRBD1
v_call: TRBV2
cdr3_nt: TGTGCCAGCAGGACAGGGTATTCTGAAGCTTTCTTT
cdr3_aa: CASRTGYSEAFF

clone_size: -
j_call: TRBJ1-1
d_call: -
v_call: TRBV7-4
cdr3_nt: TGTGCCAGCAGCGGTAGTCGGGTGGCCACTGAAGCTTTCTTT
cdr3_aa: CASSGSRVATEAFF

clone_size: -
j_call: TRBJ1-4
d_call: TRBD1
v_call: TRBV5-1
cdr3_nt: TGCGCCAGCAGCTCCGGGACAGGGAGGGTTGAAAAACTGTTTTTT
cdr3_aa: CASSSGTGRVEKLFF

clone_size: -
j_call: TRBJ1-1
d_call: -
v_call: TRBV6-1
cdr3_nt: TGTGCCAGCAGATGGACAGTCACTGAAGCTTTCTTT
cdr3_aa: CASRWTVTEAFF

clone_size: -
j_call: TRBJ1-1
d_call: -
v_call: TRBV2
cdr3_nt: TGTGCCAGCAGCTGGACAGTTAACACTGAAGCTTTCTTT
cdr3_aa: CASSWTVNTEAFF

clone_size: few
j_call: TRBJ1-2
d_call: -
v_call: TRBV5-1
cdr3_nt: TGCGCCAGCAGAGGAGAGGGCTATGGCTACACCTTC
cdr3_aa: CASRGEGYGYTF

clone_size: few
j_call: TRBJ1-2
d_call: -
v_call: TRBV27
cdr3_nt: TGTGCCAGCAGCCGGGATAACTATGGCTACACCTTC
cdr3_aa: CASSRDNYGYTF

clone_size: -
j_call: TRBJ2-2
d_call: -
v_call: TRBV2
cdr3_nt: TGTGCCAGCAGTGAACCGGGGGCGAACACCGGGGAGCTGTTTTTT
cdr3_aa: CASSEPGANTGELFF

clone_size: -
j_call: TRBJ2-7
d_call: TRBD1
v_call: TRBV27
cdr3_nt: TGTGCCAGCAGTTCCCGACAGGGGGCGATATACGAGCAGTACTTC
cdr3_aa: CASSSRQGAIYEQYF

clone_size: -
j_call: TRBJ1-3
d_call: -
v_call: TRBV19
cdr3_nt: TGTGCCAGTACAAGCAGGGAGGAAAACACCATATATTTT
cdr3_aa: CASTSREENTIYF

clone_size: -
j_call: TRBJ2-2
d_call: TRBD1
v_call: TRBV5-1
cdr3_nt: TGCGCCAGCAGCTTGGGGACAGGGGGGAACACCGGGGAGCTGTTTTTT
cdr3_aa: CASSLGTGGNTGELFF